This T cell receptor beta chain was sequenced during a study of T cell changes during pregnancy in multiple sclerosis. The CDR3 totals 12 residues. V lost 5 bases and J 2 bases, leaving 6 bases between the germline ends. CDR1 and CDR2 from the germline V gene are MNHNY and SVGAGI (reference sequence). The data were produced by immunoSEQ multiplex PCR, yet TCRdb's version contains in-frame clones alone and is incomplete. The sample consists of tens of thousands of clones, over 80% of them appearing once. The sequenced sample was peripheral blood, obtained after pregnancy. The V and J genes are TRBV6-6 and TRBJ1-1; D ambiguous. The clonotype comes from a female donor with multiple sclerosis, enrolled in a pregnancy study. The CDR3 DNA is TGTGCCAGCAGTCCGAGAAACACTGAAGCTTTCTTT. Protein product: CASSPRNTEAFF.